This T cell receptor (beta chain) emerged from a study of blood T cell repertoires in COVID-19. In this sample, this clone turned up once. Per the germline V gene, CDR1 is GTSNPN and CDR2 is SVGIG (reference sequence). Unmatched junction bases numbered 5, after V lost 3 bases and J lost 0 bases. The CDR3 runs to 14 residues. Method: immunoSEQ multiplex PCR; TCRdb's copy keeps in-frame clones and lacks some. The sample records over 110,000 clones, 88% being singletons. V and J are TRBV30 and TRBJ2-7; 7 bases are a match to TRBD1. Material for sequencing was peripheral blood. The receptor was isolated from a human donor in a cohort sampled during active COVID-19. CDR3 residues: CAWRRDSSSYEQYF. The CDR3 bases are TGTGCCTGGAGAAGGGACAGTTCCTCCTACGAGCAGTACTTC.